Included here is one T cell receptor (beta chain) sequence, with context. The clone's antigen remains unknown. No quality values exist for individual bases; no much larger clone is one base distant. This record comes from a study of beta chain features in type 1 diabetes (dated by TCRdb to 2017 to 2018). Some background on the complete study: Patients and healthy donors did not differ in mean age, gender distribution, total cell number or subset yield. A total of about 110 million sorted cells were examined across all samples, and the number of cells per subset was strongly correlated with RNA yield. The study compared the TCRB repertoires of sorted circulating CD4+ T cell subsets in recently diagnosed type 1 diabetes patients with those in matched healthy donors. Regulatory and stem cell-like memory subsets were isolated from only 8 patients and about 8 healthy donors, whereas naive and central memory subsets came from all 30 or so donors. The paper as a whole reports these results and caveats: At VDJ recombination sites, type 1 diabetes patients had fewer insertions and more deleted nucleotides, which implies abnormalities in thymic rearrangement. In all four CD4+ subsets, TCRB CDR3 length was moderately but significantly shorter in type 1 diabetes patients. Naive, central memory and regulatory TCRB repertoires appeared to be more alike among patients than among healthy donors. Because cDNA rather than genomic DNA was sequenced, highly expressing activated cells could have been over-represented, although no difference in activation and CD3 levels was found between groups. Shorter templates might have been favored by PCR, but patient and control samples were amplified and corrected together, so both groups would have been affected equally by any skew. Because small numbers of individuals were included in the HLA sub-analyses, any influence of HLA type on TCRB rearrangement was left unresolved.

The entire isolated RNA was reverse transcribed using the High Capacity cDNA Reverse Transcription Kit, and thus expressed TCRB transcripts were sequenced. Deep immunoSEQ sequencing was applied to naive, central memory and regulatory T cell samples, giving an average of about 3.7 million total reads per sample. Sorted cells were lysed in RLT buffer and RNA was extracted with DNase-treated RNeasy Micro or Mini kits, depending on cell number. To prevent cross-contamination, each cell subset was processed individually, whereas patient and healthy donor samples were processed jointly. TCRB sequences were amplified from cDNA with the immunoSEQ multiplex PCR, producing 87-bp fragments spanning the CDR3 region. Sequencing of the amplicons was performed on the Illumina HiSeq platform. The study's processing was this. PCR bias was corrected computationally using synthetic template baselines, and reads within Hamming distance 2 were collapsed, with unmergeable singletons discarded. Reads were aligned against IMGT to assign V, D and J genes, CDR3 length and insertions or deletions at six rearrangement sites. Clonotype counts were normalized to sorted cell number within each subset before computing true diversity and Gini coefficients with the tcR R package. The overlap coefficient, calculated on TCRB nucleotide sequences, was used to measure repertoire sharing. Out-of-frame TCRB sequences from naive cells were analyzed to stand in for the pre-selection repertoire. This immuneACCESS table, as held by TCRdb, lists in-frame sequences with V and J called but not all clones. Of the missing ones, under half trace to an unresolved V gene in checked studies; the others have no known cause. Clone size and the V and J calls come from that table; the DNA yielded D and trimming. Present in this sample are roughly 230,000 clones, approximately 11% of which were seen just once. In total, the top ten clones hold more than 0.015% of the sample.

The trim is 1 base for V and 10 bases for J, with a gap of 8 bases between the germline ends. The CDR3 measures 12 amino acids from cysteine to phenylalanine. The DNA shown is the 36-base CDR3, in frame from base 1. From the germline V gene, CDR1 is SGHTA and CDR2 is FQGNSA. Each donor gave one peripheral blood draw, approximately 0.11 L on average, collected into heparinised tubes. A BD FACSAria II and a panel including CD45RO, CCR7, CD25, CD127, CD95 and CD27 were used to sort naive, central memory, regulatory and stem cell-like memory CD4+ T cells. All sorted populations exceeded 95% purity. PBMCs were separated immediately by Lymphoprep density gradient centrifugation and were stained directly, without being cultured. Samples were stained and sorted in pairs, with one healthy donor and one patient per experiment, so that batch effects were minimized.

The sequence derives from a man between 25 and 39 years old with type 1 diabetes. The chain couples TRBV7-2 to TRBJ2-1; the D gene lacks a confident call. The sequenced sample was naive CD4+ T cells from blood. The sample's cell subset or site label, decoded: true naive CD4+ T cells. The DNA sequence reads TGTGCCAGCAGCTTAGGTGGAGAAGAGCAGTTCTTC. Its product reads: CASSLGGEEQFF.